The clone carrying this TCR beta chain has just one count. This specimen comes from a study of blood T cell repertoires in COVID-19. Turning to the study itself: In each case, the material was cDNA or gDNA derived from T cells, B-cell-depleted T cells, or PBMCs.

Measured with immunoSEQ multiplex PCR; TCRdb has only the in-frame clones, and not every one. Among 150,000 to 200,000 clones, about 86% were seen once, and the ten largest hold roughly 3%. This TCR came from a human donor with acute or convalescent COVID-19. The donor label of this sample is uncertain. Input material: peripheral blood.

The CDR3 DNA is TGTGCCAGCAGCCTTGGCCATCTAGCGGGAGCCAATGAGCAGTTCTTC. It encodes CASSLGHLAGANEQFF. The gene calls are TRBV5-6 and TRBJ2-1; TRBD2 agrees at 10 bases. The CDR3 is made up of 16 amino acids. V was pared by 4 bases and J by 6 bases, with 10 bases of the junction left unmatched. Germline V gene sequence: CDR1 SGHDT, CDR2 YYEEEE.